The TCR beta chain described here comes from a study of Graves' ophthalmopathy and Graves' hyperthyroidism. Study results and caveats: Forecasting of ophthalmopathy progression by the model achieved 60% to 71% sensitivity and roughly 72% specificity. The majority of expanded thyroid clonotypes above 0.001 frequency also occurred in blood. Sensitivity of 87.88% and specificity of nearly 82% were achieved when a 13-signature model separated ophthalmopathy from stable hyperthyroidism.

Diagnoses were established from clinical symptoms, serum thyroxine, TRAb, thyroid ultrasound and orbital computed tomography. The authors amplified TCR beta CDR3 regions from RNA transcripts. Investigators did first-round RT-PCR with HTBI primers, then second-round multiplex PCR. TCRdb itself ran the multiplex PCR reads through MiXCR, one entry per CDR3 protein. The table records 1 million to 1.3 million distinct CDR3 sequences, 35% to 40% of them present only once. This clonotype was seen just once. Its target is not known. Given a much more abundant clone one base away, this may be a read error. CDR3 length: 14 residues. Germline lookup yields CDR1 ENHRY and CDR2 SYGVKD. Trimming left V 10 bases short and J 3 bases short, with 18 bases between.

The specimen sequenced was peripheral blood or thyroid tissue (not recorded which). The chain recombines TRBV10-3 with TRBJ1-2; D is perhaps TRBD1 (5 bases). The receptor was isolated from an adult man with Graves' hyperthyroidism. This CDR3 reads CASRTDTGYYGYTF. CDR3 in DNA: TGTGCCAGCAGGACGGATACAGGTTACTATGGCTACACCTTC.